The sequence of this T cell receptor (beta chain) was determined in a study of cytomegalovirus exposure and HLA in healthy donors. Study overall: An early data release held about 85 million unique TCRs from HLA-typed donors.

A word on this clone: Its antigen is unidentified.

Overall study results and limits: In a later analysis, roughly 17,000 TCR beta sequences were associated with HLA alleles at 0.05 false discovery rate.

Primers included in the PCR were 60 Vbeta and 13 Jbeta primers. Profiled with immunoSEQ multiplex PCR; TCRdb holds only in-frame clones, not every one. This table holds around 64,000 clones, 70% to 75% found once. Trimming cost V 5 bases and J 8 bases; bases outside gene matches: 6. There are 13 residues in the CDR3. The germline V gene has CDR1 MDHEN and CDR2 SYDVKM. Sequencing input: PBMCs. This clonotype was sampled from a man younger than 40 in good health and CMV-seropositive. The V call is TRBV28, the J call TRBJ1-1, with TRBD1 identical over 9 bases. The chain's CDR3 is CASSIGQGQEAFF. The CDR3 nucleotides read TGTGCCAGCAGTATCGGACAGGGGCAGGAAGCTTTCTTT.